These 6 T cell receptor beta chains were all obtained from the same sample, sequenced in a study of cytomegalovirus exposure and HLA in healthy donors. The study ran its PCR with 60 Vbeta and 13 Jbeta primers. Measured with immunoSEQ multiplex PCR; TCRdb has only the in-frame clones, and not every one. The sample holds fewer than 200,000 clones, over 70% seen once. The specimen was PBMCs. Receptors originate from a woman between 45 and 60 years old in good health and CMV-seronegative.

The rearrangement uses TRBV18 and TRBJ1-5, with D perhaps TRBD1 (5 bases). Trimming took off 4 bases at V and 5 bases at J, with 12 bases between the two ends. Germline loops: CDR1 KGHSH, CDR2 LQKENI. This CDR3 contains 14 residues. CDR3 residues: CASSLSGRDQPQHF. CDR3 bases: TGTGCCAGCTCACTATCAGGGAGGGATCAGCCCCAGCATTTT.

This clone has only one observation. This chain uses TRBV30 with TRBJ1-3; D is unresolved. Trimming shortened V by 2 bases and J by 0 bases, and 5 bases separated the two germline ends. The CDR3 loop spans 13 amino acids. The germline V gene has CDR1 GTSNPN and CDR2 SVGIG (reference sequence). The CDR3 protein is CAWSRVSGNTIYF. The CDR3 nucleotides are TGTGCCTGGAGTCGGGTCTCTGGAAACACCATATATTTT.

This chain connects TRBV30 to TRBJ2-3; D might be TRBD1 (6 bases). CDR3 size: 17 residues. V lost 0 bases and J 4 bases, leaving 20 bases between the germline ends. Germline-derived CDR1 and CDR2 are GTSNPN and SVGIG (reference sequence). CDR3 nucleotide sequence: TGTGCCTGGAGTGTATTGGCCAGGGGTTGGGGGTCAGATACGCAGTATTTT. As protein: CAWSVLARGWGSDTQYF.

This chain links TRBV30 with TRBJ1-6, with a weak D call TRBD1 (5 bases). Germline V CDR1 and CDR2: GTSNPN, SVGIG (reference sequence). V was shortened by 5 bases and J by 1 base, with 12 bases between the two germline ends. This CDR3 has 15 residues. Here the CDR3 DNA reads TGTGCCTGGGGACCCCAGGGATCCTATAATTCACCCCTCCACTTT. It yields the protein CAWGPQGSYNSPLHF.

This clone was observed a few times. The V and J genes are TRBV1 and TRBJ2-1; TRBD2, as called in the table, went unchecked against the DNA. TRBV1 is shown as a pseudogene. This CDR3 contains 14 residues. CDR3 sequence (DNA): TGCACCAGCAGCCAAGAGTCGTGGGGGGGGGAGCAGTTCTTC. Its translation is CTSSQESWGGEQFF.

The J gene is TRBJ2-7, the V gene TRBV25-1, with a possible D match to TRBD2 (6 bases). The CDR3 sequence is 11 residues long. V was trimmed by 2 bases and J by 9 bases, leaving 8 bases between them. CDR1 is MGHDK, CDR2 SYGVNS, per germline. The CDR3 here is CASSEVEGQYF. The CDR3 bases are TGTGCCAGCAGTGAAGTGGAGGGGCAGTACTTC.